The clone carrying this T cell receptor beta chain was detected only once. The antigen is unknown. This entry belongs to a study of OX40 agonist ivuxolimab in advanced cancers. About the research overall: Patients enrolled in dose escalation were diagnosed with hepatocellular carcinoma, melanoma, renal cell or head and neck cancer. Study-level points and caveats: The study observed clonal expansion of CD4+ and CD8+ blood T cells by week 6 at 0.1 to 3.0 mg/kg.

Sequenced by immunoSEQ multiplex PCR; TCRdb stores in-frame clones only, minus some. This table holds about 40,000 clones, approximately 90% found once. Germline CDR1 is SGHTS and CDR2 is YDEGEE. The CDR3 runs to 14 residues. On cycle 4 day 1 and cycle 7 day 1, as well as at baseline, blood was sampled. The starting material was CD4+ or CD8+ T cells sorted from blood, obtained in a trial of the OX40 agonist ivuxolimab. The chain couples TRBV5-8 to TRBJ2-5; D tentatively fits TRBD1 or TRBD2 (6 bases each). The better agreement between TRBJ2-7 and the DNA end casts doubt on the J call. The TCR comes from an adult with an advanced solid tumor such as melanoma, head and neck, liver or kidney cancer. This chain's CDR3 is CASLRGDGSYEQYF. The CDR3 DNA is TGTGCCAGCCTGAGGGGGGATGGGTCCTACGAGCAGTACTTC.